This T cell receptor (beta chain) was recorded in a study of T cell changes during pregnancy in multiple sclerosis. Germline CDR1 is MDHEN and CDR2 is SYDVKM. J was trimmed by 0 bases and V by 4 bases; bases with no gene match: 14. CDR3 length: 18 amino acids. TCRdb's table, derived via immunoSEQ multiplex PCR, lists solely in-frame clones and lacks some. The table includes approximately 74,000 clones, 85% to 95% detected once. Material: peripheral blood, obtained before pregnancy. V gene TRBV28 combines with J gene TRBJ2-7; 8 bases map to TRBD1. The clonotype was recovered from a female donor with multiple sclerosis, enrolled in a pregnancy study. CDR3 nucleotide sequence: TGTGCCAGCAGTTCAAAAAATCCCGTGCAGGGGGCCTCCTACGAGCAGTACTTC. Protein product: CASSSKNPVQGASYEQYF.